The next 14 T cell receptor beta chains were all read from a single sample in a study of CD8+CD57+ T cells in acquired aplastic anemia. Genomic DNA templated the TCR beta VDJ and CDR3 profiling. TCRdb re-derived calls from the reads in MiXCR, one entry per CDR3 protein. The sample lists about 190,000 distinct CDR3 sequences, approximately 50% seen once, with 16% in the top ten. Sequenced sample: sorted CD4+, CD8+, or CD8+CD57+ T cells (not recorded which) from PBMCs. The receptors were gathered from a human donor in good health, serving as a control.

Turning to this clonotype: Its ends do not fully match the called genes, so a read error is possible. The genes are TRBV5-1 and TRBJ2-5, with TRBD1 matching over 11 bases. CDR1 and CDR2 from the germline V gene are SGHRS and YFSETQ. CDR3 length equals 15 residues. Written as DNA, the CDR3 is TGCGCCAGCAGCGTTACCGGGACAGGGGGAGAGGCCCAGTACTTC. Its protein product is CASSVTGTGGEAQYF.

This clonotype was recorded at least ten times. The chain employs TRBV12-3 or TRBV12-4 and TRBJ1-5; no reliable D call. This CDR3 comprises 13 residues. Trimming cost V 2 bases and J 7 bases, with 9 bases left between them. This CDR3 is CASSLRTGQPQHF. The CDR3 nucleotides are TGTGCCAGCAGTTTAAGAACCGGCCAGCCCCAGCATTTT.

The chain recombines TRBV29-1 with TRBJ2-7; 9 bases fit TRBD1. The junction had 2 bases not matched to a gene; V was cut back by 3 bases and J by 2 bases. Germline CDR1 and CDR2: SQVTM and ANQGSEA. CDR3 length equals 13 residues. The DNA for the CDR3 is TGCAGCGTTGACGGGACAGGGACCTACGAGCAGTACTTC. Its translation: CSVDGTGTYEQYF.

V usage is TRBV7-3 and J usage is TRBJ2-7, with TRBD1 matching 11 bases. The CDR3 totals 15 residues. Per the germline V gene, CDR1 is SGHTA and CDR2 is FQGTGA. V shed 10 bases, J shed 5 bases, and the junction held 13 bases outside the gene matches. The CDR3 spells CATQEPGQGVDEQYF. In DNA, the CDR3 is TGTGCCACCCAAGAGCCGGGACAGGGGGTCGACGAGCAGTACTTC.

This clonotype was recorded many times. CDR3 sequence: CASSPPGIPGELFF. The CDR3 DNA sequence: TGTGCCAGCAGTCCCCCAGGGATCCCCGGGGAGCTGTTTTTT. The chain combines TRBV12-3 or TRBV12-4 with TRBJ2-2, with D perhaps matching TRBD1 (5 bases). The CDR3 has 14 amino acids. Trimming left V 5 bases short and J 6 bases short, with 13 bases between.

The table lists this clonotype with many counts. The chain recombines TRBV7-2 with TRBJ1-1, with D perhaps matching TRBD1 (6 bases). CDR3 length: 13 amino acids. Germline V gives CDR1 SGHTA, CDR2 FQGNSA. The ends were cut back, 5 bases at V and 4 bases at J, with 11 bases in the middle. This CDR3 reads CASSRQEGTEAFF. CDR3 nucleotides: TGTGCCAGCAGCCGACAGGAAGGCACTGAAGCTTTCTTT.

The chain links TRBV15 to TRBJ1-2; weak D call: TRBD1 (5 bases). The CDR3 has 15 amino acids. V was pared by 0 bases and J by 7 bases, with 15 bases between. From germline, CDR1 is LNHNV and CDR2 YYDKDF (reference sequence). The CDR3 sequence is CATSRDMGTAPGYTF. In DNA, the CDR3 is TGTGCCACCAGCAGAGATATGGGGACGGCTCCTGGCTACACCTTC.

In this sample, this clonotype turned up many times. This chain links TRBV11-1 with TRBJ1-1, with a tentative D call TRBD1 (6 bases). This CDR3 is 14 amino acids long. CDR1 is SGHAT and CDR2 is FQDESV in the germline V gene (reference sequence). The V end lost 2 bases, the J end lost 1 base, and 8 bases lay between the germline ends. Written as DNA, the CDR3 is TGTGCCAGCAGCTTAACAGGGTCGAACACTGAAGCTTTCTTT. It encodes CASSLTGSNTEAFF. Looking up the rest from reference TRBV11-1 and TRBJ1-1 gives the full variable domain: EAEVAQSPRYKITEKSQAVAFWCDPISGHATLYWYRQILGQGPELLVQFQDESVVDDSQLPKDRFSAERLKGVDSTLKIQPAELGDSAMYLCASSLTGSNTEAFFGQGTRLTVV.

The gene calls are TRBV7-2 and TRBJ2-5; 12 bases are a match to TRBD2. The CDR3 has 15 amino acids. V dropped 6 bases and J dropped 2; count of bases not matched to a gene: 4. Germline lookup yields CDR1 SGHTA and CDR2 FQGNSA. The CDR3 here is CASSLTSGSQETQYF. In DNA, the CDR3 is TGTGCCAGCAGTTTGACTAGCGGGAGTCAAGAGACCCAGTACTTC.

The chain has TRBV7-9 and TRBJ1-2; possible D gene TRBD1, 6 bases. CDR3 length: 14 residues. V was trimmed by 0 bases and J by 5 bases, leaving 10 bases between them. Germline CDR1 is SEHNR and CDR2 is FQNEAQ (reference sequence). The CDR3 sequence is CASSLAGQLYGYTF. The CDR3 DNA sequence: TGTGCCAGCAGCTTAGCCGGACAGCTTTATGGCTACACCTTC.

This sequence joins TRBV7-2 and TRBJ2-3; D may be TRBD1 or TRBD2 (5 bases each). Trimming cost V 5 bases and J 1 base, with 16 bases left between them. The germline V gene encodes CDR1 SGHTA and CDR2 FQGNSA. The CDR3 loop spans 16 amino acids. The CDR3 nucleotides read TGTGCCAGCAGCCAAGATTGGCAGGGAGGCACAGATACGCAGTATTTT. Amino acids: CASSQDWQGGTDTQYF.

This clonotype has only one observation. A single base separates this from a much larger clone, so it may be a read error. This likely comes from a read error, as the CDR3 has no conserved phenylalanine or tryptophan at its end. The chain's CDR3 is CASSYQTGSGNQPQHS. The CDR3 nucleotides read TGTGCCAGCAGCTACCAGACAGGGTCGGGCAATCAGCCCCAGCATTCT. This rearrangement joins TRBV5-5 to TRBJ1-5; 7 bases are shared with TRBD1. The CDR3 is made up of 16 amino acids. The germline V gene encodes CDR1 SGHKS and CDR2 YYEKEE (reference sequence). With V trimmed by 3 bases and J by 2 bases, 8 bases remained unmatched.

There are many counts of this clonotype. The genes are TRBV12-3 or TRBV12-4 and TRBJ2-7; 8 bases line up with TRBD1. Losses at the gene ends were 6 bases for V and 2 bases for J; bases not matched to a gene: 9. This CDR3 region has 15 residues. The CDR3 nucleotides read TGTGCCAGCAGCCTGGACAGGGTCGCAGCCTACGAGCAGTACTTC. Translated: CASSLDRVAAYEQYF.

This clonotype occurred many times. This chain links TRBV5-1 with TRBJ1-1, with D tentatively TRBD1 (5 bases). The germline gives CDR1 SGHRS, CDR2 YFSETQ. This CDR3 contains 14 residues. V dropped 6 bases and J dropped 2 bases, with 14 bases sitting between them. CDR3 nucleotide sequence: TGCGCCAGCAACAGTGAGGGACTCAACACTGAAGCTTTCTTT. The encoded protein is CASNSEGLNTEAFF.